This T cell receptor beta chain was found in a study of long-term antiretroviral therapy in people with HIV. Study-level information: Some samples came about a decade before the 2015 immediate-ART recommendation, and these were the earliest.

At survey level, the immunoSEQ assay was run in its v3.0 version. TCRdb keeps only in-frame clones here, not all; method: immunoSEQ multiplex PCR. The sample records under 20,000 clones, roughly 80% being singletons. CDR3 length equals 16 residues. Germline values: CDR1 SGHDN, CDR2 FVKESK. Trimming left V 0 bases short and J 5 bases short, with 15 bases between. This chain links TRBV14 with TRBJ2-3; D is perhaps TRBD1 (5 bases). The sequencing here drew on unsorted PBMCs, taken 2.3 years after starting antiretroviral therapy. The receptor's source is a woman aged 40 to 50 with HIV. The CDR3 DNA reads as TGTGCCAGCAGCCAAGATCTAGGGGCCCCCGGAGATACGCAGTATTTT. Its translation is CASSQDLGAPGDTQYF.